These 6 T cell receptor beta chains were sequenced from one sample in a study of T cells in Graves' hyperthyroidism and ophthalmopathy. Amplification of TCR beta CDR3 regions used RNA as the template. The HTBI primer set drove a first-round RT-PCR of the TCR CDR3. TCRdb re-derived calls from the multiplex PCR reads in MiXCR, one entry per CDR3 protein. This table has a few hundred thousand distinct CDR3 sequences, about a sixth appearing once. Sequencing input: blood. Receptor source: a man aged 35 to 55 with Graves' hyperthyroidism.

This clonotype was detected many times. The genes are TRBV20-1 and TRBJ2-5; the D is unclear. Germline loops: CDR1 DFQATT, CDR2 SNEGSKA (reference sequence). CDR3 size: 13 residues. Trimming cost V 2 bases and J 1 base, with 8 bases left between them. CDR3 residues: CSARSLFQETQYF. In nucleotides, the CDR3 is TGCAGTGCTAGAAGTCTATTCCAAGAGACCCAGTACTTC.

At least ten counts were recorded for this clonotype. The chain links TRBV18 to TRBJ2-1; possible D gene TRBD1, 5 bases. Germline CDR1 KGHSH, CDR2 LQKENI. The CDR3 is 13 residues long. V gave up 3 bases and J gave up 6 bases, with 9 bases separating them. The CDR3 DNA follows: TGTGCCAGCTCACCGGCCAGGGTCAATGAGCAGTTCTTC. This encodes CASSPARVNEQFF.

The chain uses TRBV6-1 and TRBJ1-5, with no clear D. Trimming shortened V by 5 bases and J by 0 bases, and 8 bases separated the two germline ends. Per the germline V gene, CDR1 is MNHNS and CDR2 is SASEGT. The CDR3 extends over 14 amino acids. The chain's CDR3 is CASSYGPSNQPQHF. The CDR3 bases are TGTGCCAGCAGTTATGGGCCTAGCAATCAGCCCCAGCATTTT.

The DNA of the CDR3 is TGCAGTGCTAGAGATTATACCACCGGGGAGCTGTTTTTT. This codes for CSARDYTTGELFF. The V and J genes are TRBV20-1 and TRBJ2-2, with D unclear. CDR3 length: 13 residues. The V end lost 0 bases, the J end lost 4 bases, and 6 bases lay between the germline ends. The V gene's germline CDR1 is DFQATT and CDR2 SNEGSKA (reference sequence).

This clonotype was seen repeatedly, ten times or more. The CDR3 DNA is TGTGCCAGCAGTCCCACAGGTGACTATGGCTACACCTTC. Translated: CASSPTGDYGYTF. V gene TRBV28 combines with J gene TRBJ1-2; TRBD1 might be the D (5 bases). This CDR3 has 13 residues. Trimming removed 5 bases from V and 3 bases from J, with 10 bases in between. Germline values: CDR1 MDHEN, CDR2 SYDVKM.

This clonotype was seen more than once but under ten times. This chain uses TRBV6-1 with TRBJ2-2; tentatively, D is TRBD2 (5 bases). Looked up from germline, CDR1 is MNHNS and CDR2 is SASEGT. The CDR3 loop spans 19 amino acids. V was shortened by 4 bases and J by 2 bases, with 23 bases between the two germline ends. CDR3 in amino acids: CASSGRMTGIDFNTGELFF. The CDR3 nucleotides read TGTGCCAGCAGTGGGAGAATGACCGGGATAGATTTCAACACCGGGGAGCTGTTTTTT.